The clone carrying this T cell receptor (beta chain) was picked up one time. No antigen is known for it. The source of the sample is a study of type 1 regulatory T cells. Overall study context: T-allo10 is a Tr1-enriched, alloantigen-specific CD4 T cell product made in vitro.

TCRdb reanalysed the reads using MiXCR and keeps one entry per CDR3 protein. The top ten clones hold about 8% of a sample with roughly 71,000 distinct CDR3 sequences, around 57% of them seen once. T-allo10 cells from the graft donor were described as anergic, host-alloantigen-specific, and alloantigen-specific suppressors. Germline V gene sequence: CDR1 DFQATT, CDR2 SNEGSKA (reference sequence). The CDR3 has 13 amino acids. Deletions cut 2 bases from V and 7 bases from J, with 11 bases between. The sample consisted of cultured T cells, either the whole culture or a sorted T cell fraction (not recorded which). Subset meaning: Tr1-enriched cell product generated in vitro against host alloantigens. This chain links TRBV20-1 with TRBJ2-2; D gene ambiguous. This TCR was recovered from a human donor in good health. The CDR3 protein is CSARLITGGELFF. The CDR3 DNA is TGCAGTGCTAGACTGATCACCGGCGGGGAGCTGTTTTTT.